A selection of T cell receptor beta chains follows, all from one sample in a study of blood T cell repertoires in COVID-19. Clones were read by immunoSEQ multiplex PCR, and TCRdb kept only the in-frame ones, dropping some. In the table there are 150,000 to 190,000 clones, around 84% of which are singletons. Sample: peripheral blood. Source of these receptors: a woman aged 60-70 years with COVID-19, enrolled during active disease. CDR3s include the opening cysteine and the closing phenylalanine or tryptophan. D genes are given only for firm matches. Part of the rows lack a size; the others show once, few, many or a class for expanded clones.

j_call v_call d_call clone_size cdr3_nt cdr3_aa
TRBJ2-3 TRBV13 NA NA TGTGCCAGCAGCCCCAAGCCGGGGTTCACAGATACGCAGTATTTT CASSPKPGFTDTQYF
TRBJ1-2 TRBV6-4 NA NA TGTGCCAGCAGTGAAGGGGGGGCCTATGGCTACACCTTC CASSEGGAYGYTF
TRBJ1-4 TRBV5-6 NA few TGTGCCAGCAGCAAGGACATAATCAATGAAAAACTGTTTTTT CASSKDIINEKLFF
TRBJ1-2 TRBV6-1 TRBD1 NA TGTGCCAGCAGTGAAGAGGGCCACACCAGACAGGGGAACTATGGCTACACCTTC CASSEEGHTRQGNYGYTF
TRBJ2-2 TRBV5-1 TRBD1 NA TGCGCCAGCAGCCCAGGGACAGGTTTTACCGGGGAGCTGTTTTTT CASSPGTGFTGELFF
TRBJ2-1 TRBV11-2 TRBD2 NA TGTGCCAGCAGAGATAGCGGGAGCGGGTACAATGAGCAGTTCTTC CASRDSGSGYNEQFF
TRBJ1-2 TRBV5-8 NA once TGTGCCAGCAGCTATGGCATTACTAACTATGGCTACACCTTC CASSYGITNYGYTF
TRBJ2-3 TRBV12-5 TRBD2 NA TGTGCTAGTGGTTCGACTAGCGGTAGCACAGATACGCAGTATTTT CASGSTSGSTDTQYF
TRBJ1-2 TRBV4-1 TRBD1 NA TGCGCCAGCAGCCAGTGGACAGGGGACGGCTACACCTTC CASSQWTGDGYTF
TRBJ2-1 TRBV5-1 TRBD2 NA TGCGCCAGCAGCGGATTGACTAGCGGGACGCGTAGAAACAATGAGCAGTTCTTC CASSGLTSGTRRNNEQFF
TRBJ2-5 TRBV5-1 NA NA TGCGCCAGCAAGAGGGGGGGTTCGGAGACCCAGTACTTC CASKRGGSETQYF
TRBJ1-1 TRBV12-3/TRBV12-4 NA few TGTGCCAGCAGTTTAGGGACACGGGTGAGGGCTTTCTTT CASSLGTRVRAFF
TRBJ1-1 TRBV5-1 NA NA TGCGCCAGCAGCTTGCGGACGGAGGGAGAAGCTTTCTTT CASSLRTEGEAFF
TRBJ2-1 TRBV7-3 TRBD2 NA TGTGCCAGCAGCCCAACTAGCGGGGGTCCCTCCGTCGGGAATGAGCAGTTCTTC CASSPTSGGPSVGNEQFF
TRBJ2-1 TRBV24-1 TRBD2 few TGTGCCACCAGTGATTCGACTAGCGGGAGATTGAGTGAGCAGTTCTTC CATSDSTSGRLSEQFF
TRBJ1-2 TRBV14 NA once TGTGCCAGCAGCGTTCAATCCGGGAAGAACTATGGCTACACCTTC CASSVQSGKNYGYTF
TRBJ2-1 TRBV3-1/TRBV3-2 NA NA TGTGCCAGCAGCCTATCGGCGAGCGGATTGTACAATGAGCAGTTCTTC CASSLSASGLYNEQFF
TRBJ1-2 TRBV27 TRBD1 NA TGTGCCAGCAGTCCCGACAGGGAGGAAGGCTACACCTTC CASSPDREEGYTF
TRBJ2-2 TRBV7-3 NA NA TGTGCCAGCAGCGTATACAAGACCGGGGAGCTGTTTTTT CASSVYKTGELFF
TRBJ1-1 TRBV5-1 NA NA TGCGCCAGTCGCCGAGGGGAGGGTGGGTACACTGAAGCTTTCTTT CASRRGEGGYTEAFF
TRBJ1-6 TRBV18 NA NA TGTGCCAGCTCACCTGCAGTAGCTCCAAGTCCCCTCCACTTT CASSPAVAPSPLHF
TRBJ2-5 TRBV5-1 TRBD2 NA TGCGCCAGCAAGCGGGGGGGCGGAGAGACCCAGTACTTC CASKRGGGETQYF
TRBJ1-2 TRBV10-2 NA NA TGCGCCAGCAGTGATTCAGGATATGGCTACACCTTC CASSDSGYGYTF
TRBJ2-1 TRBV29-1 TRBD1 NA TGCAGCGTTGATGGACAGGGGGGCTCCTACAATGAGCAGTTCTTC CSVDGQGGSYNEQFF
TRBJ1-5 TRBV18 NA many TGTGCCAGCTCGTCCGGGAGCAATCAGCCCCAGCATTTT CASSSGSNQPQHF
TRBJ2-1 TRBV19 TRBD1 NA TGTGCCACCGGGGACAGGGTAGGTTACAATGAGCAGTTCTTC CATGDRVGYNEQFF
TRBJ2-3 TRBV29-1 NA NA TGCAGCGGTGCGGACAGCCCGGGATATACGCAGTATTTT CSGADSPGYTQYF
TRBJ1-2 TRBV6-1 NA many TGTGCCAGCAGTGAAACTAGGGGGTTAGATGGCTACACCTTC CASSETRGLDGYTF
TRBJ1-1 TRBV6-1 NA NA TGTGCCAGCAGTGCCGACAGGTTCAACACTGAAGCTTTCTTT CASSADRFNTEAFF
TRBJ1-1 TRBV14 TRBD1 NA TGTGCCAGCAGCCAGAGACAGGGAAGCACTGAAGCTTTCTTT CASSQRQGSTEAFF
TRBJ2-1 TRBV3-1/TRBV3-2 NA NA TGTGCCAGCAGCCAAGATCTGAGGTTTGAGCAGTTCTTC CASSQDLRFEQFF
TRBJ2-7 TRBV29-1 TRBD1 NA TGCAGCGTCTTACAGGGGGCGTACGAGCAGTACTTC CSVLQGAYEQYF
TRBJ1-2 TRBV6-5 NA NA TGTGCCAGCAGTTCCACGACGTTCCGGACAGACTATGGCTACACCTTC CASSSTTFRTDYGYTF
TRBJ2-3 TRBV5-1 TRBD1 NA TGCGCCAGCAGCGCCAGACAGGGGAGCACAGATACGCAGTATTTT CASSARQGSTDTQYF
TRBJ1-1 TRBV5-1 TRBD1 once TGCGCCAGCAGCTCGGACAGGGGATTAACTGAAGCTTTCTTT CASSSDRGLTEAFF
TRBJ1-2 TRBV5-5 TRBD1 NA TGTGCCAGCAGCTTACAGGGGTTTTCTAACTATGGCTACACCTTC CASSLQGFSNYGYTF
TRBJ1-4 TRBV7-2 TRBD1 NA TGTGCCAGCAGCTTAACTCCGGGACAGAAAAATGAAAAACTGTTTTTT CASSLTPGQKNEKLFF
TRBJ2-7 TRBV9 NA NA TGTGCCAGCAGCGCGAGGACTTCTTCCTACGAGCAGTACTTC CASSARTSSYEQYF
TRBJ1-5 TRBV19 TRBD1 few TGTGCCAGTAGTCCTCTTGACAGGGGGCGGGATCAGCCCCAGCATTTT CASSPLDRGRDQPQHF
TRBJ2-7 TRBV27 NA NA TGTGCCAGCAGTTTGAGCGGTTCATCTTCCTACGAGCAGTACTTC CASSLSGSSSYEQYF
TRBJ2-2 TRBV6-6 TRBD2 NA TGTGCCAGCAGTGCAGCGGGAGCCGGCACCGGGGAGCTGTTTTTT CASSAAGAGTGELFF
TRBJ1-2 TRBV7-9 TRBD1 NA TGTGCCAGCAGCTTAGCCATGGGACAGCGCCTGGAAGGCTACACCTTC CASSLAMGQRLEGYTF
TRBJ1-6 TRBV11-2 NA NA TGTGCCAGCAGCCTGAGGAGGGGATCACCCCTCCACTTT CASSLRRGSPLHF
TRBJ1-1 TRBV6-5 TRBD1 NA TGTGCCAGCAGTCCCTCTGACAGGGCCAGGGCTTTCTTT CASSPSDRARAFF
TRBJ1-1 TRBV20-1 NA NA TGCAGTGCTAGAGGTTCTGTCTCAGCTTTCTTT CSARGSVSAFF
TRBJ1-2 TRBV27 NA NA TGTGCCAGCAGTTCCCCCGGCCGGGGCTATGGCTACACCTTC CASSSPGRGYGYTF
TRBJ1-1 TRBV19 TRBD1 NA TGTGCCAGTAGTATTAGGGGGACAGGACCCACTGAAGCTTTCTTT CASSIRGTGPTEAFF
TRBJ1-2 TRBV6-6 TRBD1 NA TGTGCCAGCAGCCTACGGGAGGGGGCACTGGATGGCTACACCTTC CASSLREGALDGYTF
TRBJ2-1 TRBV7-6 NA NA TGTGCCAGCAGCTTGCGTGGAGAGAACAATGAGCAGTTCTTC CASSLRGENNEQFF
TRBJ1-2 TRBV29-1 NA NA TGCAGCGTTGATGGGCAGCTAAACTATGGCTACACCTTC CSVDGQLNYGYTF
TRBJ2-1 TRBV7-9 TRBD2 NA TGTGCCAGCAGCCCCCCCTTTAGACTAGCGGGAGTTTACAATGAGCAGTTCTTC CASSPPFRLAGVYNEQFF
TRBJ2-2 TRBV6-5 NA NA TGTGCCAGCAGTTACCGGGGGAGGTCCGGGGAGCTGTTTTTT CASSYRGRSGELFF
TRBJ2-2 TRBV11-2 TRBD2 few TGTGCCAGCAGCCGAGGACTAGCGGGGGCGAACACCGGGGAGCTGTTTTTT CASSRGLAGANTGELFF
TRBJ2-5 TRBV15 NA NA TGTGCCACCAGCAGAGATATAGCAGAGGCCCAGTACTTC CATSRDIAEAQYF